This TCR beta chain came from a study of T cell responses to AZD1222 COVID-19 vaccine (dated by TCRdb to the early 2020s). Regarding the study in general: Because spike-specific TCR depth and breadth did not differ between the two schedules, AZD1222 recipients who got a second dose at roughly 4 weeks were pooled with those who got a second dose at roughly 12 weeks. Trial participants were enrolled by age into 18-55, 56-69 and 70-plus year subgroups, with roughly 160, 29 and 62 TCR-sequenced participants respectively. TCR sequencing covered approximately 230 trial participants: 200 to 220 given two doses of AZD1222 and some 25 given two doses of MenACWY control vaccine.

Overall study outcomes, separate from this receptor: In the small 56-69-year group, the increase in depth fell short of significance, most likely because of low power. Participants were mostly white British and included more females than males, and it was suggested by the authors that clonal diversity may have been underestimated. The whole spike protein was spanned by vaccine-associated CD4 TCRs, and dominant responses were seen in regions 160-218 and 743-854. No day 14 peak-response samples were available, so repertoires were characterized only after the peak T cell response. Nearly half of unique spike-specific TCRs reportedly recognized epitopes outside regions mutated in the B.1.351 and B.1.1.7 variants. Conclusions about previously exposed vaccinees are limited because only six or seven AZD1222 recipients were SARS-CoV-2 seropositive at baseline. After two AZD1222 doses, spike-specific TCR breadth and depth were significantly higher than at day 0 and than in MenACWY recipients.

The time point label, as the study defines it: baseline before first vaccination. Vaccinee samples were obtained from the UK trials COV001 and COV002, which included a single-blind randomized controlled phase 2/3 trial of AZD1222 (ChAdOx1 nCoV-19) in healthy adults. Trial participant PBMC samples were collected at day 0 and day 28 after the second dose for TCRbeta chain sequencing. Sequences MNHEY (CDR1) and SVGAGI (CDR2) are obtained from the germline V gene. A distance of 14 bases separates the germline ends of V and J, which lose 7 bases and 8 bases respectively. Inclusive of the bounding cysteine and phenylalanine, the CDR3 is 12 residues long. Here the CDR3 DNA is all that survives: 36 bases in frame from base 1. The CDR3 regions of human TCRbeta chains were analyzed by immunosequencing. In the original analysis: TCRs in the repertoires were compared against a reference library of SARS-CoV-2-specific TCRs that had been generated with the MIRA antigen-specificity platform. Breadth meant the fraction of unique TCRs that were SARS-CoV-2-associated, whereas depth meant the fraction of total T cells that were SARS-CoV-2-associated. Using the MIRA data, every spike-specific TCR was mapped to the spike region that the TCR reacted to and assigned to either a CD4 or a CD8 class. Log10-transformed breadth and depth values were compared by one-way ANOVA with Sidak's multiple comparisons tests. Held by TCRdb, this immuneACCESS table contains in-frame sequences only and omits some clones. Under half of the omission traces to an unresolved V gene where checked; the cause of the rest is unknown. V and J calls and clone size are as listed in that table; D and trimming were resolved from the DNA. The sample table holds 120,000 to 150,000 clones, of which around nine tenths were seen once. Around 5% of the sample is in the top ten clones.

Worth noting for this clone: Its antigen target is currently unknown. Nothing much larger sits one base from this clone, and base qualities are not available.

The receptor was derived from an adult in good health. The sequencing used peripheral blood, collected on day 0 of AZD1222 vaccination. The receptor chain draws on TRBV6-5 and TRBJ1-2; no D gene is confidently identified. The CDR3 protein: CASTRAGGGYTF. The sequenced DNA: TGTGCCAGCACTCGGGCAGGAGGAGGCTACACCTTC.